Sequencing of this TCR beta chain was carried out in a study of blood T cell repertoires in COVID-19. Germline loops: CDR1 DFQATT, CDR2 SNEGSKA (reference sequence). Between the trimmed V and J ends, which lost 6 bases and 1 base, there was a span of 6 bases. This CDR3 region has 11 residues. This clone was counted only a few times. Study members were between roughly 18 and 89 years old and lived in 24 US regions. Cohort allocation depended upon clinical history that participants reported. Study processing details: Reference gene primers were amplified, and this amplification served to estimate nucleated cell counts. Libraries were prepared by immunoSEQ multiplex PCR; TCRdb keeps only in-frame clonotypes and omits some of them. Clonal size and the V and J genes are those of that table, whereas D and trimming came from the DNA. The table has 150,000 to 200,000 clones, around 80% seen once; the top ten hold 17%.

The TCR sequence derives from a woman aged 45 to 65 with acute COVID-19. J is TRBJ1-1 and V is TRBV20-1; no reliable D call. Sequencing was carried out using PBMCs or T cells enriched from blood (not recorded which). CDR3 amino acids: CSAYGNTEAFF. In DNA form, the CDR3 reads TGCAGTGCCTACGGGAACACTGAAGCTTTCTTT.